A selection of T cell receptor beta chains follows, all from one sample in a study of OX40 agonist ivuxolimab in advanced cancers. Measured with immunoSEQ multiplex PCR; TCRdb has only the in-frame clones, and not every one. The sample has over 50,000 clones, about 88% seen once. The sample here was CD4+ or CD8+ T cells sorted from blood, taken in a trial of the OX40 agonist ivuxolimab. These receptors were collected from an adult with an advanced solid tumor such as melanoma, head and neck, liver or kidney cancer. The CDR3 runs from the conserved cysteine through the conserved F or W.

J gene,V gene,CDR3 length,CDR3 protein
TRBJ2-1,TRBV7-2,16,CASSLALGGDWDEQFF
TRBJ1-2,TRBV5-6,15,CASSLGDSAYYGYTF
TRBJ2-7,TRBV11-2,15,CASSLSGGALYEQYF
TRBJ2-6,TRBV4-3,18,CASSQDGTGASGANVLTF
TRBJ2-1,TRBV19,15,CASSIDTGRPNEQFF
TRBJ2-7,TRBV11-2,12,CASSLRSYEQYF
TRBJ1-1,TRBV4-1,13,CASSYGLETEAFF
TRBJ2-5,TRBV19,15,CASSIGFSGSETQYF
TRBJ2-7,TRBV14,11,CASRQAYEQYF
TRBJ1-1,TRBV9,17,CASSLSRGGLGHTEAFF
TRBJ1-1,TRBV28,15,CASSFFRGRNTEAFF
TRBJ2-1,TRBV5-6,15,CASSSAGYLRNEQFF
TRBJ2-2,TRBV6-5,15,CASSYERGKTGELFF
TRBJ1-2,TRBV4-1,15,CASSQGVSFSDGYTF
TRBJ1-5,TRBV2,15,CASSEAGEGGQPQHF
TRBJ2-5,TRBV7-2,15,CASSLVSLAAETQYF
TRBJ2-7,TRBV4-1,14,CASSTRDRDYEQYF
TRBJ2-7,TRBV6-1,15,CASSEWSGRVYEQYF
TRBJ1-1,TRBV18,14,CASSPRGRQTEAFF
TRBJ2-2,TRBV6-1,14,CASSITGNTGELFF
TRBJ1-4,TRBV5-8,14,CASSPGRGGEKLFF
TRBJ2-1,TRBV7-3,14,CASSLGGMYNEQFF
TRBJ2-7,TRBV4-1,16,CASSGAQRLAGYEQYF
TRBJ2-3,TRBV11-2,16,CASSYGTSEGTDTQYF
TRBJ1-2,TRBV19,13,CASSRGTVYGYTF
TRBJ1-4,TRBV18,18,CASSPSDRGFATNEKLFF
TRBJ2-1,TRBV2,14,CASSDRGVYNEQFF
TRBJ2-3,TRBV9,14,CASSVGAGLDTQYF
TRBJ2-1,TRBV6-1,15,CASSEEPSSGLGQFF
TRBJ2-1,TRBV28,16,CASGRAWEGLDTLQFF
TRBJ2-7,TRBV11-2,11,CASSTHYEQYF
TRBJ2-1,TRBV4-2,14,CASSQETSYNEQFF
TRBJ2-7,TRBV27,18,CASSLVTWGRRNSYEQYF
TRBJ2-7,TRBV7-9,14,CASSRAGAAYEQYF
TRBJ1-4,TRBV9,13,CASSNTLSEKLFF
TRBJ2-3,TRBV5-4,13,CASPLEGTDTQYF
TRBJ2-2,TRBV6-5,13,CASSYPGTGELFF
TRBJ2-1,TRBV27,15,CASSWGGTGYNEQFF
TRBJ2-7,TRBV7-9,15,CASSSASGRGYEQYF
TRBJ1-5,TRBV19,14,CASQGTYSNQPQHF
TRBJ2-6,TRBV5-6,17,CASSLGGISSGANVLTF
TRBJ2-7,TRBV4-1,17,CASSQEARADNSYEQYF
TRBJ1-1,TRBV9,13,CASSPHGPTEAFF
TRBJ1-4,TRBV18,15,CASSPPTGVNEKLFF
TRBJ1-5,TRBV28,16,CASSFLAVYSNQPQHF
TRBJ2-7,TRBV27,15,CASRPSGSPSYEQYF
TRBJ1-5,TRBV7-8,17,CASSLAFGTDSNQPQHF
TRBJ2-2,TRBV27,17,CASSLSEDRVGIGELFF
TRBJ1-5,TRBV11-2,14,CASSLDGSGQPQHF
TRBJ1-1,TRBV2,15,CASSTSADKNTEAFF
TRBJ2-1,TRBV6-1,11,CASNRGREQFF
TRBJ2-3,TRBV9,14,CASSDIAVGDTQYF